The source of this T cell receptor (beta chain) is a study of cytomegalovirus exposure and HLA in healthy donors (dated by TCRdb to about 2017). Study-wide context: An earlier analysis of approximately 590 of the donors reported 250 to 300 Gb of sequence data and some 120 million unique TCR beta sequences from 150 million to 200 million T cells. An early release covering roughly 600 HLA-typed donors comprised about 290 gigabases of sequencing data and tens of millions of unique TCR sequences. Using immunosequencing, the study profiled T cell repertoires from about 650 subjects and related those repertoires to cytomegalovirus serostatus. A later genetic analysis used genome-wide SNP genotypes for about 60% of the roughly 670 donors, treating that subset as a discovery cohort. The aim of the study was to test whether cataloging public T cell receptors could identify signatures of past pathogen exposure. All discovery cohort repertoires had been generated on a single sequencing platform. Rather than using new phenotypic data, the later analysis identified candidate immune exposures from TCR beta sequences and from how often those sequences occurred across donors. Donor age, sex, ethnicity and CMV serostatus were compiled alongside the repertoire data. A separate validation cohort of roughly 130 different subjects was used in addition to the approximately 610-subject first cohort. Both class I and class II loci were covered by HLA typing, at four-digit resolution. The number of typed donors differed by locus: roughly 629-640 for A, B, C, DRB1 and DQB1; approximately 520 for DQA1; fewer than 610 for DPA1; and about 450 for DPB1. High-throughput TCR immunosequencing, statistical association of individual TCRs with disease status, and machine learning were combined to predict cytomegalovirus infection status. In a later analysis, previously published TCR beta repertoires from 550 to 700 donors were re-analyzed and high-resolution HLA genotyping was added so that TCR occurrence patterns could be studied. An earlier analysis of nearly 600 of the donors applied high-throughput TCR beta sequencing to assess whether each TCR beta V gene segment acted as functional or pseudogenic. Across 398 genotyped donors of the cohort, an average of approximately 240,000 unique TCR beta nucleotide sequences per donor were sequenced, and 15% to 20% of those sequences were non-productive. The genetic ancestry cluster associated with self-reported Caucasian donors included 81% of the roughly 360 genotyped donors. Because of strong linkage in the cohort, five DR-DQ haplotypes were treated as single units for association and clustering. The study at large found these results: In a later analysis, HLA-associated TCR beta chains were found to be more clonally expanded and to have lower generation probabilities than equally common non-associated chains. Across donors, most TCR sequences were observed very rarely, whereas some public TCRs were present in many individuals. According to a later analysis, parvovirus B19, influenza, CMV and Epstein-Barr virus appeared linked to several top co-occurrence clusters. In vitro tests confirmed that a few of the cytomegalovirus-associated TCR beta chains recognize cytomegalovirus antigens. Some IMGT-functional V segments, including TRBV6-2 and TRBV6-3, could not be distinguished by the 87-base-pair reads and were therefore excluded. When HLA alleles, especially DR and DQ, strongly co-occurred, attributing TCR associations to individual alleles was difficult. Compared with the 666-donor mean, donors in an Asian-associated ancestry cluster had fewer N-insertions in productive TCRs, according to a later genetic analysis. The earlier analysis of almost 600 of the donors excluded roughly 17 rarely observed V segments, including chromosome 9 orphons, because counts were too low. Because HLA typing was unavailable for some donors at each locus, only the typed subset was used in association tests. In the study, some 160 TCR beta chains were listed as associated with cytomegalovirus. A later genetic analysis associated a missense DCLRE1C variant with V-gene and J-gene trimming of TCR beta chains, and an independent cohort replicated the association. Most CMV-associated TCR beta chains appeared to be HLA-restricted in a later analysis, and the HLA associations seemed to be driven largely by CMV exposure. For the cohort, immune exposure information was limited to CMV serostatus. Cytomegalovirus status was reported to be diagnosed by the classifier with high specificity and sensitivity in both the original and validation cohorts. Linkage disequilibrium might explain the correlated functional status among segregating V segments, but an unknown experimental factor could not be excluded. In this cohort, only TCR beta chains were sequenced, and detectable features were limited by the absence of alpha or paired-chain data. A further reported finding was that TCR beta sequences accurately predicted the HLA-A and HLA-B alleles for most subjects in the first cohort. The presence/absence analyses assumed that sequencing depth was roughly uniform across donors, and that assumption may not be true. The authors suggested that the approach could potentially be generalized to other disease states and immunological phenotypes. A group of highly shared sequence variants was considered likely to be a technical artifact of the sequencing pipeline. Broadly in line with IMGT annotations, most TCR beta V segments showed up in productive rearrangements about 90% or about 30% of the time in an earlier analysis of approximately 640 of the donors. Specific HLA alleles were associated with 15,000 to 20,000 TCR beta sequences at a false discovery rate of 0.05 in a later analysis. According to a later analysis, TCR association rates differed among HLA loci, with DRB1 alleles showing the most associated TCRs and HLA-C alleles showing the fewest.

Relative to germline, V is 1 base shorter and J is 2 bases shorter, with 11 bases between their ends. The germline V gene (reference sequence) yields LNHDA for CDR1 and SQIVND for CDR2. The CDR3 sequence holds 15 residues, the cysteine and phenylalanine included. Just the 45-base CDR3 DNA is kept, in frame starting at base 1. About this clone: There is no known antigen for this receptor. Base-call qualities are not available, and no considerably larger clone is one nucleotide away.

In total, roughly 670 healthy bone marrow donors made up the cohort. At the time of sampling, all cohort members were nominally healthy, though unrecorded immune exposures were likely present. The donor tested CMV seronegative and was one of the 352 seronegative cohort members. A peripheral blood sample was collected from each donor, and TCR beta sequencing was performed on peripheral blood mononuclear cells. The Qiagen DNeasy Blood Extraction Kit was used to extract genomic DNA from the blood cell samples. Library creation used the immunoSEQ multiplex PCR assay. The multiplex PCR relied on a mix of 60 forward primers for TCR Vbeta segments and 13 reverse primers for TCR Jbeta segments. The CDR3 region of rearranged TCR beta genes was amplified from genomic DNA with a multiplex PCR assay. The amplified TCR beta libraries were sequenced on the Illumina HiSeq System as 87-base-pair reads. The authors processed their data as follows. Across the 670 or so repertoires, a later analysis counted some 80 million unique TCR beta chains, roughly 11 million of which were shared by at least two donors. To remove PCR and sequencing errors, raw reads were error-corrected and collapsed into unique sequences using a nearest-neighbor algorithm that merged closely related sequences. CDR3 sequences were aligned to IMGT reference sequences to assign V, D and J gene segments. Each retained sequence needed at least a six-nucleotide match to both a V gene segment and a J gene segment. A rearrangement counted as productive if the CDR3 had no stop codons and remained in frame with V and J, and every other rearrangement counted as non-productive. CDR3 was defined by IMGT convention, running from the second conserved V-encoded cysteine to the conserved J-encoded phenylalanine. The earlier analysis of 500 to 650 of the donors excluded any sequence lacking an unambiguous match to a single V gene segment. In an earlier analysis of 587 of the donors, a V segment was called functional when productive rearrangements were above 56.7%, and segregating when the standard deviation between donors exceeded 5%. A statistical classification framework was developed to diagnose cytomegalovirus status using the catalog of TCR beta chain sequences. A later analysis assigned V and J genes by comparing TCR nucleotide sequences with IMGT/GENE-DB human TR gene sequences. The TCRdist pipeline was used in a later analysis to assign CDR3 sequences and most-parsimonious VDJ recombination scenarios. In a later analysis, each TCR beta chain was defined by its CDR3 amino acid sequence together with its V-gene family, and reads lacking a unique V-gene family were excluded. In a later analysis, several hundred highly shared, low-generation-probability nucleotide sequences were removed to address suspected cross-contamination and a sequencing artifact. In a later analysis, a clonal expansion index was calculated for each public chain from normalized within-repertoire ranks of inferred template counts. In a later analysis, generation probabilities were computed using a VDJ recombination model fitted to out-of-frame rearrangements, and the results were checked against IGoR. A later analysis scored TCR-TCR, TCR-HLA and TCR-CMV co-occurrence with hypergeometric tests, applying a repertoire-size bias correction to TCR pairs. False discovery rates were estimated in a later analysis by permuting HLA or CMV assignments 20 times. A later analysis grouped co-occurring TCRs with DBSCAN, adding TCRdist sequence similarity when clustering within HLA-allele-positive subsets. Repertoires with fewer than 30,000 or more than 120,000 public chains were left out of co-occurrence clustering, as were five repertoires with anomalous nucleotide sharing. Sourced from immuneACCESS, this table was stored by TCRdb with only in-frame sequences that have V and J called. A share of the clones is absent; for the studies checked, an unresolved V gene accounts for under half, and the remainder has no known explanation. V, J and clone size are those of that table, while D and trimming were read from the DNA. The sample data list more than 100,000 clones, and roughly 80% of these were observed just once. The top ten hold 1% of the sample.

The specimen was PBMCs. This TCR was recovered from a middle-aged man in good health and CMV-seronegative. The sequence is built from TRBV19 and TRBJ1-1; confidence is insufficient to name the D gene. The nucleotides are TGTGCCAGTAGTATAGGGCCTGCGGGAAACACTGAAGCTTTCTTT. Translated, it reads CASSIGPAGNTEAFF. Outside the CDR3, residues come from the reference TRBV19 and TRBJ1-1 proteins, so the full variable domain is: DGGITQSPKYLFRKEGQNVTLSCEQNLNHDAMYWYRQDPGQGLRLIYYSQIVNDFQKGDIAEGYSVSREKKESFPLTVTSAQKNPTAFYLCASSIGPAGNTEAFFGQGTRLTVV.